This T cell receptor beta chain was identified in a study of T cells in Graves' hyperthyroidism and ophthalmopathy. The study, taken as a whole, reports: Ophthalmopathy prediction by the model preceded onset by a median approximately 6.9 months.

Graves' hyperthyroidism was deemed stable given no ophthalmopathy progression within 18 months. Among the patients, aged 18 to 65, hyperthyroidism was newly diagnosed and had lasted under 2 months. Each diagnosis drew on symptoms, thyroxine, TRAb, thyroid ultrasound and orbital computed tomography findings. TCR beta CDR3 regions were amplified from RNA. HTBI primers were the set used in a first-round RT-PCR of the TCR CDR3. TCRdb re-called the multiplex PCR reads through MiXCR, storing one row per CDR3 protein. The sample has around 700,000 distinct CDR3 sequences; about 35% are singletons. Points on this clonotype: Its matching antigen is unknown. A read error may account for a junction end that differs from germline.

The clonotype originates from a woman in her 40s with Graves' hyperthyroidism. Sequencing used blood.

The CDR3 DNA reads TGTGCCAGCAGGTTATCGGGGATTTCCCGCGAGCAGTACTTC. It encodes CASRLSGISREQYF. V usage is TRBV27 and J usage is TRBJ2-7; tentatively, D is TRBD2 (5 bases). The CDR3 has 14 residues. Germline V gene lookup returns CDR1 MNHEY and CDR2 SMNVEV (reference sequence).